This paragraph covers one T cell receptor beta chain sequence. Its antigen is unknown. The data were taken from a study of T cell responses to AZD1222 COVID-19 vaccine. The V end was cut by 0 bases, the J end by 7 bases, with 19 bases between. The germline gives CDR1 LNHNV, CDR2 YYDKDF (reference sequence). This CDR3 is built from 17 residues. Measured with immunoSEQ multiplex PCR; TCRdb has only the in-frame clones, and not every one. The sample gives roughly 150,000 clones, 75% to 90% of which show up once; roughly 10% is in the top ten. Overall study findings and caveats: Nearly half of spike-specific TCRs reportedly go after variant regions that carry no mutations.

The material sequenced was peripheral blood, taken 28 days after the second AZD1222 dose. This clonotype was obtained from an adult who received the AZD1222 COVID-19 vaccine. V usage is TRBV15 and J usage is TRBJ2-1; perhaps TRBD2 as D (5 bases). The CDR3 nucleotides are TGTGCCACCAGCAGAGATTCGGCCCGACTTACGGGGAATGAGCAGTTCTTC. Translating gives CATSRDSARLTGNEQFF.